This TCR beta chain was identified in a study of shared clonotypes between healthy human individuals. Overall study context: For every donor, three CD4 naive, three CD4 memory, two CD8 naive and one CD8 memory plates were used. Study-level results: It was observed that 5% to 6% of naive CD4 clonotypes were shared across several donors. An expected dependence of interdonor clonotype sharing on sequencing depth was noted.

TCRdb keeps only in-frame clones here, not all; method: immunoSEQ multiplex PCR. This sample has roughly 2,300,000 clones; around 92% occur once, and the top ten carry approximately 0.41%. Germline V gives CDR1 LGHNT, CDR2 FRNRAP. This CDR3 is built from 15 residues. V lost 8 bases to trimming and J lost 0 bases, with 15 bases between them. Comment on this clone: What it binds is unknown.

What was sequenced was naive CD4+ T cells from PBMCs. The subset here: CD45RA+ positively selected. This receptor was identified in a man aged 18 to 29 in good health. Some clones in this sample may be carry-over from other donors' samples. The chain employs TRBV12-5 and TRBJ2-3, with D perhaps given as TRBD1 or TRBD2 (5 bases each). The CDR3 sequence: CASSRDRPSTDTQYF. As DNA, the CDR3 is TGTGCTAGTAGCCGGGACCGACCTAGCACAGATACGCAGTATTTT.